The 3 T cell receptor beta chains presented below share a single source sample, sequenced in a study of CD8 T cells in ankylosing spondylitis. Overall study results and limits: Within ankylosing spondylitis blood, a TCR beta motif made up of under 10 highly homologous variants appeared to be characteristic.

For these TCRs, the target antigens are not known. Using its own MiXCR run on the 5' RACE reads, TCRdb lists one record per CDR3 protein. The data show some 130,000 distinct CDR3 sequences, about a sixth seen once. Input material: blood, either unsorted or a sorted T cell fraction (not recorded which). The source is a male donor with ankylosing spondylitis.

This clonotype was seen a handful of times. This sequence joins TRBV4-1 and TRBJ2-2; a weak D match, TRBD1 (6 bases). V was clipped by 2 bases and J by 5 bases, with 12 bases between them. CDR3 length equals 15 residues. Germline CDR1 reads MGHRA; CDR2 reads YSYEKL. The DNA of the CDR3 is TGCGCCAGCAGCCAAACGACAGGACGAACCGGGGAGCTGTTTTTT. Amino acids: CASSQTTGRTGELFF.

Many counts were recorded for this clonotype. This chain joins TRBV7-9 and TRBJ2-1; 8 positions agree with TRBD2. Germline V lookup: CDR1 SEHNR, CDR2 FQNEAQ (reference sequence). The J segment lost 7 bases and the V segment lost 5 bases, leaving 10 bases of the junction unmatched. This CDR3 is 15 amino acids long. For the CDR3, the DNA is TGTGCCAGCAGCGCGTTCTCCGGGACTAGTAATGAGCAGTTCTTC. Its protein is CASSAFSGTSNEQFF.

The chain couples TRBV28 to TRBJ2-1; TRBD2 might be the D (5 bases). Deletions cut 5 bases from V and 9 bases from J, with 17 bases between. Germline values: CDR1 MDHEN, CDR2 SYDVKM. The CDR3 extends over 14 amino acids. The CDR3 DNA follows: TGTGCCAGCAGTAGGAGGCAGGAAGAGGGTGAGCAGTTCTTC. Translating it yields CASSRRQEEGEQFF. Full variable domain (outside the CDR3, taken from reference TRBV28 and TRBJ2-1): DVKVTQSSRYLVKRTGEKVFLECVQDMDHENMFWYRQDPGLGLRLIYFSYDVKMKEKGDIPEGYSVSREKKERFSLILESASTNQTSMYLCASSRRQEEGEQFFGPGTRLTVL.